This T cell receptor (beta chain) came from a study of blood T cells in healthy people across ages. Findings and caveats of the study: Long-lived and aged donors differed, with more naive CD4+ cells and higher diversity in the long-lived.

Through a sample-barcoded 5' primer and a J-beta primer mix, a second PCR was run for about 7 to 12 cycles. A template-switch adaptor that had 12 random nucleotides put a tag on each cDNA molecule. One entry per CDR3 protein results from TCRdb running MiXCR on the 5' RACE reads. The repertoire consists of approximately 1.5 million distinct CDR3 sequences, with around 36% occurring once and the leading ten covering around 10%. The CDR3 sequence is 13 residues long. Germline loops: CDR1 DFQATT, CDR2 SNEGSKA (reference sequence). Trimming stripped 3 bases from V and 6 bases from J, with 12 bases between. Remarks on this clonotype: Its specificity is unknown.

The sample consisted of blood. The sequence was obtained from a woman aged 25 to 39 in good health. The chain recombines TRBV20-1 with TRBJ2-4; TRBD2 might be the D (6 bases). The chain's CDR3 is CSASERGGNIQYF. The CDR3 DNA is TGCAGTGCTAGTGAACGGGGAGGAAACATTCAGTACTTC.